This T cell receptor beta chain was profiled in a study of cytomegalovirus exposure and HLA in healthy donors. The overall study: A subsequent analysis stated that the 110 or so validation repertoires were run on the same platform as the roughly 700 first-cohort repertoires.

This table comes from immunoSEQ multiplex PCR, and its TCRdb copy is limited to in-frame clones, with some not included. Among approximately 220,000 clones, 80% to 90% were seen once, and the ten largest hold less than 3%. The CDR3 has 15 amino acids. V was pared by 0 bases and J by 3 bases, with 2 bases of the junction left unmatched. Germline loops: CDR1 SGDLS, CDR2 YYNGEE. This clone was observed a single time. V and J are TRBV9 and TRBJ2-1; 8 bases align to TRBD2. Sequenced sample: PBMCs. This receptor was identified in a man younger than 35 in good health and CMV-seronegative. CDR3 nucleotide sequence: TGTGCCAGCAGCGTAGATACTAGCGGCTACAATGAGCAGTTCTTC. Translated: CASSVDTSGYNEQFF.